The 5 T cell receptor beta chains below come from one sample, sequenced in a study of T cell clones after liver transplantation. Measured with immunoSEQ multiplex PCR; TCRdb has only the in-frame clones, and not every one. In the table there are around 51,000 clones, about 86% of which are singletons. Specimen: CD8+ T cells from blood, collected 12 months after liver transplant. The receptors stem from a human patient who received a liver transplant. Some T cells may be graft donor cells.

This clone appeared a single time. The chain is built from TRBV7-9 and TRBJ1-5; D gene unclear. CDR1 is SEHNR and CDR2 is FQNEAQ in the germline V gene (reference sequence). V dropped 5 bases and J dropped 1 base, with 18 bases sitting between them. The CDR3 sequence is 17 residues long. The CDR3 region is CASSHEDGPISNQPQHF. CDR3 bases: TGTGCCAGCAGCCATGAGGATGGTCCGATAAGCAATCAGCCCCAGCATTTT.

The chain is built from TRBV5-1 and TRBJ1-2; TRBD1 is a possible D gene (5 bases). V dropped 3 bases and J dropped 2 bases, with 11 bases sitting between them. CDR3 length: 14 amino acids. The V gene's germline CDR1 is SGHRS and CDR2 YFSETQ. The CDR3 sequence: CASSWETANYGYTF. As DNA, the CDR3 is TGCGCCAGCAGCTGGGAGACAGCCAACTATGGCTACACCTTC.

The chain has TRBV6-1 and TRBJ1-1, with unresolved D. V shed 3 bases and J shed 0 bases, with 11 bases lying between them. Germline assignment: CDR1 MNHNS and CDR2 SASEGT. This CDR3 has 15 amino acids. CDR3 amino acids: CASSESGPLNTEAFF. DNA of the CDR3: TGTGCCAGCAGTGAGTCCGGGCCGTTGAACACTGAAGCTTTCTTT.

The chain links TRBV28 to TRBJ2-7; 7 bases align to TRBD2. J gave up 4 bases and V 6 bases, and 9 bases lay outside the gene matches. Looked up from germline, CDR1 is MDHEN and CDR2 is SYDVKM. This CDR3 spans 14 amino acids. Here the CDR3 reads CASREGGDGYEQYF. CDR3 DNA: TGTGCCAGCAGAGAGGGAGGGGATGGATACGAGCAGTACTTC.

This clone was observed a single time. The genes are TRBV28 and TRBJ2-7; the D gene is possibly TRBD2 (5 bases). There are 10 residues in the CDR3. The germline V gene encodes CDR1 MDHEN and CDR2 SYDVKM. The ends were cut back, 7 bases at V and 6 bases at J, with 7 bases in the middle. CDR3 in DNA: TGTGCCAGCAAACGGGGCGAGCAGTACTTC. It yields the protein CASKRGEQYF.